The 23 T cell receptor beta chains in this list originate from one sample, sequenced in a study of technical replicates of blood from several donors (dated by TCRdb to about 2017). The method behind the library was the immunoSEQ multiplex PCR assay. TCRdb's version of the immuneACCESS table is confined to in-frame rearrangements and falls short of the full clone set. An unresolved V gene accounts for under half of the shortfall where checked; the remainder is of unknown origin. The table for this sample lists about 84,000 clones; just over 90% of them were counted only once. Of the sample, 0.2% to 0.25% is held by the ten largest clones. Sequencing used T cells isolated from PBMCs. Receptors were obtained from a human donor in good health.

The chain joins TRBV5-1 to TRBJ2-5, with 12 nucleotides matching TRBD2. The CDR3 is 15 residues long. Germline V gives CDR1 SGHRS, CDR2 YFSETQ. The junction had 6 bases not matched to a gene; V was cut back by 7 bases and J by 2 bases. The CDR3 DNA reads TGCGCCAGCGGGCCTAGCGGGGGGGCTCAAGAGACCCAGTACTTC. Protein: CASGPSGGAQETQYF.

The chain joins TRBV4-1 to TRBJ2-1, with D uncertain. Trimming shortened V by 2 bases and J by 9 bases, and 11 bases separated the two germline ends. The germline gives CDR1 MGHRA, CDR2 YSYEKL. This CDR3 is 13 amino acids long. The CDR3 bases are TGCGCCAGCAGCCAAATTACCCGCAGTGAGCAGTTCTTC. This encodes CASSQITRSEQFF.

In this sample, this clone turned up once. The genes are TRBV7-2 and TRBJ1-1, with D possibly TRBD1 on 6 matching bases. This CDR3 comprises 12 residues. V was pared by 5 bases and J by 8 bases, with 12 bases between. The germline gives CDR1 SGHTA, CDR2 FQGNSA. CDR3 nucleotides: TGTGCCAGCAGCCCAGGGGTCCTCGAAGCTTTCTTT. It yields the protein CASSPGVLEAFF.

This rearrangement joins TRBV10-3 to TRBJ2-7; TRBD1 might be the D (6 bases). Germline lookup yields CDR1 ENHRY and CDR2 SYGVKD. V dropped 0 bases and J dropped 5 bases, with 20 bases sitting between them. The CDR3 contains 17 residues. DNA for the CDR3: TGTGCCATCAGTGAGTCTCGCTCCATGGTAGGGGGTGACGAGCAGTACTTC. Amino acids: CAISESRSMVGGDEQYF.

This chain connects TRBV7-2 to TRBJ2-5, with D maybe TRBD1 (5 bases). The length of the CDR3 is 14 residues. The germline V and J ends were trimmed by 3 bases and 0 bases, with 8 bases remaining between them. CDR1 is SGHTA, CDR2 FQGNSA, per germline. The CDR3 region is CASSFSRDQETQYF. The DNA for the CDR3 is TGTGCCAGCAGCTTCAGCAGGGACCAAGAGACCCAGTACTTC.

This chain connects TRBV13 to TRBJ1-2, with a possible D match to TRBD1 (6 bases). CDR1 is PRHDT and CDR2 is FYEKMQ in the germline V gene (reference sequence). CDR3 size: 16 residues. V was clipped by 3 bases and J by 4 bases, with 18 bases between them. The CDR3 loop reads CASSLGAPAPFYGYTF. In DNA form, the CDR3 reads TGTGCCAGCAGCTTGGGGGCGCCCGCCCCTTTCTATGGCTACACCTTC.

The chain recombines TRBV27 with TRBJ2-7, with a possible D match to TRBD1 (6 bases). This CDR3 region has 14 residues. Per the germline V gene, CDR1 is MNHEY and CDR2 is SMNVEV (reference sequence). Deletions cut 6 bases from V and 2 bases from J, with 14 bases between. CDR3 bases: TGTGCCAGCAGACGACAGGCGCTTGCCTACGAGCAGTACTTC. This gives the protein CASRRQALAYEQYF.

The V gene is TRBV15, the J gene TRBJ2-4; 7 bases map to TRBD2. After removal of 2 bases from V and 15 bases from J, the junction contained 10 bases not matched to a gene. Germline V lookup: CDR1 LNHNV, CDR2 YYDKDF (reference sequence). The CDR3 has 13 residues. The CDR3 DNA sequence: TGTGCCACCAGCAGAACCCAAAGCGGGATGCCGTACTTC. Protein: CATSRTQSGMPYF.

This clone has only one observation. V usage is TRBV12-5 and J usage is TRBJ2-7; D may be TRBD1 (6 bases). The V and J ends lost 10 bases and 4 bases respectively, with 11 bases between them. This CDR3 region has 11 residues. Per germline, CDR1 LGHNT and CDR2 FRNRAP. CDR3: CATLTGYEQYF. The DNA of the CDR3 is TGTGCTACCCTTACAGGGTACGAGCAGTACTTC.

The V and J genes are TRBV5-6 and TRBJ2-7; D is perhaps TRBD2 (6 bases). The CDR3 contains 12 residues. The V end was cut by 8 bases, the J end by 3 bases, with 12 bases between. Germline assignment: CDR1 SGHDT and CDR2 YYEEEE. CDR3 nucleotides: TGTGCCAGTACGACTAGTGACTACGAGCAGTACTTC. Translation gives CASTTSDYEQYF.

The gene calls are TRBV12-5 and TRBJ1-2, with 7 nucleotides matching TRBD1. Germline loops: CDR1 LGHNT, CDR2 FRNRAP. CDR3 length: 14 residues. The trim removed 5 bases at V and 7 bases at J, leaving 10 bases unmatched. The CDR3 DNA is TGTGCTAGTGGTCCCGACAGGGATCTTTTTGGCTACACCTTC. Protein: CASGPDRDLFGYTF.

V gene TRBV7-9 combines with J gene TRBJ1-2; a weak D match, TRBD1 (5 bases). Trimming stripped 1 base from V and 2 bases from J, with 14 bases between. The CDR3 runs to 16 residues. CDR1 and CDR2 (germline): SEHNR, FQNEAQ (reference sequence). This CDR3 reads CASSLGRDLINYGYTF. In nucleotides, the CDR3 is TGTGCCAGCAGCTTAGGCAGGGATCTCATAAACTATGGCTACACCTTC.

The gene calls are TRBV18 and TRBJ1-2; no definite D call. Germline V lookup: CDR1 KGHSH, CDR2 LQKENI. The CDR3 totals 16 residues. The V gene lost 0 bases and the J gene lost 6 bases, with 17 bases spanning the gap. The CDR3 spells CASSPPAEGRADGYTF. The CDR3 coding sequence is TGTGCCAGCTCACCACCCGCCGAGGGAAGGGCAGATGGCTACACCTTC.

V usage is TRBV19 and J usage is TRBJ2-1; a weak D match, TRBD2 (5 bases). The CDR3 is 14 amino acids. CDR1 and CDR2 from the germline V gene are LNHDA and SQIVND (reference sequence). Trimming took 7 bases from V and 5 from J, leaving 15 bases between them. The CDR3: CASTTGLSHNEQFF. The CDR3 DNA follows: TGTGCCAGTACTACTGGACTGAGCCACAATGAGCAGTTCTTC.

The rearrangement joins TRBV6-1 to TRBJ2-5; tentatively, D is TRBD1 (6 bases). This CDR3 spans 14 amino acids. V gave up 3 bases and J gave up 3 bases, with 11 bases separating them. CDR1 and CDR2 (germline): MNHNS, SASEGT. The CDR3 here is CASSEQGLEETQYF. CDR3 sequence (DNA): TGTGCCAGCAGTGAGCAGGGGTTGGAAGAGACCCAGTACTTC.

This clone came up once. This chain joins TRBV19 and TRBJ1-2; D is undetermined. The CDR3 covers 14 residues. Trimming took off 4 bases at V and 7 bases at J, with 16 bases between the two ends. Germline lookup yields CDR1 LNHDA and CDR2 SQIVND (reference sequence). The CDR3 loop is CASSRAVLLSGYTF. The CDR3 DNA sequence: TGTGCCAGTAGTAGGGCCGTGCTTCTATCTGGCTACACCTTC.

The chain carries TRBV13 and TRBJ2-7; 12 positions agree with TRBD2. The germline gives CDR1 PRHDT, CDR2 FYEKMQ (reference sequence). The CDR3 is made up of 15 amino acids. Losses at the gene ends were 4 bases for V and 2 bases for J; bases not matched to a gene: 3. This CDR3 is CASSSGLAGAYEQYF. CDR3 sequence (DNA): TGTGCCAGCAGCTCGGGACTAGCGGGTGCCTACGAGCAGTACTTC.

V usage is TRBV5-1 and J usage is TRBJ2-1; no definite D call. Germline V gene data show CDR1 as SGHRS and CDR2 as YFSETQ. Between the trimmed V and J ends, which lost 4 bases and 0 bases, there was a span of 8 bases. The CDR3 has 14 amino acids. The CDR3 reads CASSLDNSYNEQFF. CDR3 DNA: TGCGCCAGCAGCCTCGACAACTCCTACAATGAGCAGTTCTTC.

The chain has TRBV7-9 and TRBJ2-5, with TRBD2 matching over 7 bases. The CDR3 loop spans 15 amino acids. Unmatched junction bases numbered 4, after V lost 1 base and J lost 2 bases. Germline V gene data show CDR1 as SEHNR and CDR2 as FQNEAQ (reference sequence). The CDR3 DNA is TGTGCCAGCAGCTTAGTGGGAGGGGCTCAAGAGACCCAGTACTTC. This codes for CASSLVGGAQETQYF.

This chain connects TRBV28 to TRBJ1-5; 11 bases match TRBD1. The V gene end was trimmed by 5 bases and the J gene end by 5 bases; junction bases not matched to a gene: 5. The CDR3 spans 15 residues. Germline assignment: CDR1 MDHEN and CDR2 SYDVKM. CDR3 protein: CASSLGTGGYQPQHF. In nucleotides, the CDR3 is TGTGCCAGCAGTCTGGGGACAGGGGGTTATCAGCCCCAGCATTTT.

This clone has just one count. The V gene is TRBV10-3, the J gene TRBJ1-1, with 7 positions matching TRBD1. Germline V gene sequence: CDR1 ENHRY, CDR2 SYGVKD. CDR3 size: 14 residues. The V gene end was trimmed by 4 bases and the J gene end by 0 bases; junction bases not matched to a gene: 2. CDR3 sequence reads: CAISGQGMNTEAFF. CDR3 in DNA: TGTGCCATCAGTGGACAGGGCATGAACACTGAAGCTTTCTTT.

V is TRBV6-1 and J is TRBJ2-5; possibly TRBD2 for D (5 bases). The CDR3 length is 14 residues. Germline-derived CDR1 and CDR2 are MNHNS and SASEGT. Deletions cut 0 bases from V and 5 bases from J, with 10 bases between. The CDR3 sequence: CASSEAFWRETQYF. In nucleotides, the CDR3 is TGTGCCAGCAGTGAAGCGTTTTGGAGGGAGACCCAGTACTTC.

The chain employs TRBV2 and TRBJ1-5; D is uncertain. The V end was cut by 7 bases, the J end by 5 bases, with 12 bases between. Germline V CDR1 and CDR2: SNHLY, FYNNEI. The CDR3 runs 13 residues. CDR3 sequence reads: CASNTGKYQPQHF. The DNA for the CDR3 is TGTGCCAGCAACACGGGGAAATATCAGCCCCAGCATTTT.